The 28 T cell receptor beta chains below were found in one sample sequenced in a study of T cells in Graves' hyperthyroidism and ophthalmopathy. Amplified regions were TCR beta CDR3 sequences from RNA transcripts. First-round RT-PCR targeting the TCR CDR3 was performed with the HTBI primer set. TCRdb re-called the multiplex PCR reads through MiXCR, storing one row per CDR3 protein. Among some 400,000 distinct CDR3 sequences listed, about 15% were seen once. Material for sequencing was blood. All receptors derive from a woman aged 60-75 years with Graves' hyperthyroidism.

The table lists this clonotype with many counts. The chain links TRBV20-1 to TRBJ2-7, with 8 bases fitting TRBD2. Trimming cost V 6 bases and J 3 bases; bases outside gene matches: 7. The germline CDR1 and CDR2 sequences are DFQATT and SNEGSKA (reference sequence). CDR3 size: 13 residues. CDR3 residues: CSARSGTSYEQYF. The CDR3 DNA follows: TGCAGTGCCCGATCCGGGACTAGCTACGAGCAGTACTTC.

This clonotype occurred many times. The chain couples TRBV24-1 to TRBJ1-2; perhaps TRBD1 as D (6 bases). This CDR3 is built from 16 residues. V was shortened by 2 bases and J by 8 bases, with 20 bases between the two germline ends. CDR1 and CDR2 from the germline V gene are KGHDR and SFDVKD. CDR3 DNA: TGTGCCACCAGTGATTCTCGGCAGGGGCTTAGTTACGGCTACACCTTC. Residues: CATSDSRQGLSYGYTF.

This clonotype was counted many times. The chain couples TRBV11-2 to TRBJ2-7; D is ambiguous. V was pared by 5 bases and J by 4 bases, with 18 bases between. This CDR3 region has 15 residues. Germline assignment: CDR1 SGHAT and CDR2 FQNNGV. CDR3 in DNA: TGTGCCAGCAGCCCCGCCGGGTCCGTCTATTACGAGCAGTACTTC. Protein: CASSPAGSVYYEQYF.

This clonotype occurred many times. This chain links TRBV10-3 with TRBJ1-2; D might be TRBD1 (5 bases). In germline, CDR1 is ENHRY, CDR2 SYGVKD. The CDR3 totals 14 residues. The V and J ends lost 0 bases and 5 bases respectively, with 10 bases between them. This CDR3 reads CAISESARAYGYTF. DNA of the CDR3: TGTGCCATCAGTGAGTCGGCCAGGGCTTATGGCTACACCTTC.

The chain couples TRBV11-1 to TRBJ2-5; 7 bases agree with TRBD2. The germline V gene encodes CDR1 SGHAT and CDR2 FQDESV (reference sequence). The CDR3 totals 14 residues. V lost 3 bases and J lost 9; bases outside the gene matches: 10. The CDR3 protein is CASSLVGGRGAQYF. Here the CDR3 DNA reads TGTGCCAGCAGCTTGGTGGGCGGGAGAGGGGCCCAGTACTTC. The variable domain in full, with the rest retrieved from reference TRBV11-1 and TRBJ2-5, is EAEVAQSPRYKITEKSQAVAFWCDPISGHATLYWYRQILGQGPELLVQFQDESVVDDSQLPKDRFSAERLKGVDSTLKIQPAELGDSAMYLCASSLVGGRGAQYFGPGTRLLVL.

This clonotype was counted between two and nine times. The CDR3 bases are TGTGCCAGCAGTGAGCTCCATGGGTTCGAGACCCAGTACTTC. Amino acids: CASSELHGFETQYF. The V gene is TRBV6-1, the J gene TRBJ2-5, with no clear D. Germline V gene sequence: CDR1 MNHNS, CDR2 SASEGT. CDR3 length: 14 amino acids. V shed 3 bases and J shed 5 bases, with 13 bases lying between them.

Comment on this clonotype: A single base separates this from a much larger clone, so it may be a read error. The V gene is TRBV30, the J gene TRBJ2-7; 9 nucleotides align to TRBD1. This CDR3 is built from 13 residues. CDR1 GTSNPN and CDR2 SVGIG come from the germline V gene (reference sequence). V lost 5 bases and J lost 9; bases outside the gene matches: 11. CDR3 amino acids: CAWSPGTGYRQYF. DNA of the CDR3: TGTGCCTGGTCCCCCGGGACAGGGTATAGGCAGTACTTC.

J is TRBJ2-3 and V is TRBV9, with 11 bases identical to TRBD2. The CDR3 runs 16 residues. V shed 3 bases and J 3 bases; nucleotides not matched to a gene: 6. CDR1 is SGDLS and CDR2 is YYNGEE in the germline V gene. CDR3 DNA sequence: TGTGCCAGCAGCGGAAGGCCTAGCGGGAGGACAGATACGCAGTATTTT. Translating it yields CASSGRPSGRTDTQYF. The variable domain in full, with the rest retrieved from reference TRBV9 and TRBJ2-3, is DSGVTQTPKHLITATGQRVTLRCSPRSGDLSVYWYQQSLDQGLQFLIQYYNGEERAKGNILERFSAQQFPDLHSELNLSSLELGDSALYFCASSGRPSGRTDTQYFGPGTRLTVL.

This clonotype was found a few times. The chain carries TRBV11-2 and TRBJ1-2; TRBD1 matches at 7 bases. The CDR3 sequence is 14 residues long. The V and J ends lost 1 base and 7 bases, in that order; junction bases with no gene match: 6. CDR1 and CDR2 from the germline V gene are SGHAT and FQNNGV. DNA for the CDR3: TGTGCCAGCAGCTTAGCCGTGGCAGGGGGTGGCTACACCTTC. Translation gives CASSLAVAGGGYTF.

The table lists this clonotype with many counts. The J gene is TRBJ1-3, the V gene TRBV30; unclear D gene. Germline V gene sequence: CDR1 GTSNPN, CDR2 SVGIG (reference sequence). Trimming took off 5 bases at V and 0 bases at J, with 5 bases between the two ends. The CDR3 runs to 12 residues. The chain's CDR3 is CAWGSSGNTIYF. CDR3 sequence (DNA): TGTGCCTGGGGGAGCTCTGGAAACACCATATATTTT.

This chain uses TRBV28 with TRBJ2-5, with 13 positions matching TRBD2. This CDR3 comprises 16 residues. Looked up from germline, CDR1 is MDHEN and CDR2 is SYDVKM. The junction had 11 bases not matched to a gene; V was cut back by 6 bases and J by 7 bases. Here the CDR3 reads CASRDGGLAGVGTQYF. The CDR3 DNA reads TGTGCCAGCAGGGATGGAGGACTAGCGGGAGTTGGGACCCAGTACTTC.

This chain joins TRBV6-6 and TRBJ1-4, with D possibly matching TRBD1 (6 bases). Per the germline V gene, CDR1 is MNHNY and CDR2 is SVGAGI (reference sequence). The V gene lost 0 bases and the J gene lost 8 bases, with 13 bases spanning the gap. The CDR3 consists of 15 residues. In DNA form, the CDR3 reads TGTGCCAGCAGTTACTCTCGCGCAGGGGTCGAAAAACTGTTTTTT. It codes for CASSYSRAGVEKLFF.

This clonotype has at least ten counts. The chain links TRBV6-1 to TRBJ1-5, with no clear D. Germline CDR1 and CDR2: MNHNS and SASEGT. V shed 4 bases and J shed 3 bases, with 13 bases lying between them. The CDR3 runs to 15 residues. The CDR3 nucleotides are TGTGCCAGCAGTGCGCATAGTCAGTCCAATCAGCCCCAGCATTTT. It specifies CASSAHSQSNQPQHF.

This clonotype was seen repeatedly, ten times or more. CDR3 sequence: CASSGLAGSIFVGEQFF. The CDR3, as DNA: TGTGCCAGCAGTGGACTAGCGGGAAGTATCTTCGTTGGTGAGCAGTTCTTC. The V and J genes are TRBV27 and TRBJ2-1, with 12 bases aligning to TRBD2. The trim removed 5 bases at V and 9 bases at J, leaving 14 bases unmatched. CDR1 is MNHEY and CDR2 is SMNVEV in the germline V gene (reference sequence). This CDR3 region has 17 residues.

This clonotype was observed a few times. The V and J genes are TRBV30 and TRBJ2-7; 7 bases map to TRBD2. Trimming at V came to 2 bases and at J to 9 bases, leaving 10 bases not matched to a gene. There are 13 residues in the CDR3. The germline V gene encodes CDR1 GTSNPN and CDR2 SVGIG (reference sequence). CDR3: CAWSSQTSFGQYF. The CDR3 DNA reads as TGTGCCTGGAGTTCCCAGACTAGCTTCGGGCAGTACTTC.

Many counts were recorded for this clonotype. This chain uses TRBV20-1 with TRBJ1-6, with a possible D match to TRBD1 (6 bases). From germline, CDR1 is DFQATT and CDR2 SNEGSKA (reference sequence). V was shortened by 3 bases and J by 10 bases, with 13 bases between the two germline ends. The CDR3 is 13 residues long. CDR3 region: CSASATGISPLHF. In DNA, the CDR3 is TGCAGTGCTAGTGCTACAGGGATCTCACCCCTCCACTTT.

This clonotype came up many times. The chain joins TRBV7-9 to TRBJ2-1, with TRBD2 matching over 7 bases. With V trimmed by 6 bases and J by 2 bases, 7 bases remained unmatched. This CDR3 region has 15 residues. CDR1 is SEHNR, CDR2 FQNEAQ, per germline (reference sequence). The CDR3 sequence is CASSWSGTTYNEQFF. DNA of the CDR3: TGTGCCAGCAGTTGGTCCGGGACTACCTACAATGAGCAGTTCTTC.

This clonotype was seen ten or more times. V gene TRBV11-2 combines with J gene TRBJ2-2; 11 bases map to TRBD1. This CDR3 region has 16 residues. After removal of 3 bases from V and 4 bases from J, the junction contained 4 bases not matched to a gene. The V gene's germline CDR1 is SGHAT and CDR2 FQNNGV. CDR3 nucleotide sequence: TGTGCCAGCAGCTTCCGGGACAGGGGGAGCACCGGGGAGCTGTTTTTT. Translated, it gives CASSFRDRGSTGELFF. Full variable domain (rest looked up from reference TRBV11-2 and TRBJ2-2): EAGVAQSPRYKIIEKRQSVAFWCNPISGHATLYWYQQILGQGPKLLIQFQNNGVVDDSQLPKDRFSAERLKGVDSTLKIQPAKLEDSAVYLCASSFRDRGSTGELFFGEGSRLTVL.

This clonotype was observed at least ten times. This sequence joins TRBV3-1 and TRBJ2-1; the D is unclear. The CDR3 consists of 12 residues. Germline V gene lookup returns CDR1 LGHDT and CDR2 YNNKEL (reference sequence). The V gene lost 1 base and the J gene lost 15 bases, with 13 bases spanning the gap. The CDR3: CASSQGASFGFF. The CDR3 DNA is TGTGCCAGCAGCCAAGGGGCGAGTTTTGGGTTCTTC.

V usage is TRBV15 and J usage is TRBJ2-3; the D gene is possibly TRBD2 (6 bases). Germline CDR1 is LNHNV and CDR2 is YYDKDF (reference sequence). V was cut by 5 bases and J by 2 bases, with 11 bases left in between. The CDR3 contains 14 residues. The CDR3 DNA sequence: TGTGCCACCAGCCCGGCGGGATTCACAGATACGCAGTATTTT. Translating gives CATSPAGFTDTQYF.

The J gene is TRBJ2-2, the V gene TRBV6-1, with 9 bases identical to TRBD1. Trimming removed 7 bases from V and 5 bases from J; junction bases left unmatched: 14. There are 17 residues in the CDR3. Germline values: CDR1 MNHNS, CDR2 SASEGT. CDR3 sequence reads: CASTGEQDRGSTGELFF. CDR3 coding DNA: TGTGCCAGCACCGGGGAGCAGGACAGGGGCAGTACCGGGGAGCTGTTTTTT.

This clonotype was seen repeatedly, ten times or more. This sequence joins TRBV6-1 and TRBJ1-1, with D maybe TRBD1 (5 bases). The V end lost 7 bases, the J end lost 0 bases, and 12 bases lay between the germline ends. Germline assignment: CDR1 MNHNS and CDR2 SASEGT. This CDR3 is 14 amino acids long. The CDR3 here is CASTRGIMNTEAFF. CDR3 coding DNA: TGTGCCAGCACCCGGGGGATAATGAACACTGAAGCTTTCTTT.

Remarks on this clonotype: Since a much larger clone is just one base distant, this may be a read error. This chain joins TRBV9 and TRBJ2-1; 7 bases agree with TRBD1. This CDR3 is built from 17 residues. Per the germline V gene, CDR1 is SGDLS and CDR2 is YYNGEE. With 4 bases clipped from V and 3 bases from J, the junction kept 13 bases outside the gene matches. The CDR3, as DNA: TGTGCCAGCAGCCCTCGATCGGTCCCAGGGGGCTACAATGAGCAGTTCTTC. It specifies CASSPRSVPGGYNEQFF.

This clonotype was counted ten times or more. For the CDR3, the DNA is TGTGCCAGCAGCTCTCTAGGACAGGGAGGTAATGGTGGCTACACCTTC. This encodes CASSSLGQGGNGGYTF. This chain connects TRBV7-9 to TRBJ1-2, with 8 bases identical to TRBD1. There are 16 residues in the CDR3. Trimming cost V 4 bases and J 7 bases; bases outside gene matches: 14. Looked up from germline, CDR1 is SEHNR and CDR2 is FQNEAQ (reference sequence).

At least ten counts were recorded for this clonotype. V usage is TRBV12-3 or TRBV12-4 and J usage is TRBJ1-3; D not certain. The CDR3 spans 16 residues. V gave up 2 bases and J gave up 0 bases, with 11 bases separating them. The CDR3 loop is CASSLRETSSGNTIYF. CDR3 sequence (DNA): TGTGCCAGCAGTTTACGGGAGACGAGCTCTGGAAACACCATATATTTT.

This clonotype was found many times. This rearrangement joins TRBV20-1 to TRBJ1-2; a weak D match, TRBD1 (5 bases). The germline V gene has CDR1 DFQATT and CDR2 SNEGSKA (reference sequence). The CDR3 contains 15 residues. Trimming took 6 bases from V and 6 from J, leaving 23 bases between them. The CDR3 DNA is TGCAGTGCCACCCCCTCGGCAGGGATTGATAATGGCTACACCTTC. Encoded protein: CSATPSAGIDNGYTF.

This chain uses TRBV5-1 with TRBJ1-1; D not certain. The CDR3 consists of 14 residues. The germline CDR1 and CDR2 sequences are SGHRS and YFSETQ. Trimming removed 0 bases from V and 2 bases from J, with 8 bases in between. The CDR3 spells CASSLGSVNTEAFF. The CDR3 nucleotides are TGCGCCAGCAGCTTGGGTTCAGTTAACACTGAAGCTTTCTTT.

Many counts were recorded for this clonotype. V usage is TRBV27 and J usage is TRBJ2-2; D is perhaps TRBD2 (5 bases). The CDR3 covers 15 residues. The V end lost 2 bases, the J end lost 3 bases, and 10 bases lay between the germline ends. Germline V gene sequence: CDR1 MNHEY, CDR2 SMNVEV (reference sequence). The CDR3 here is CASSLEGRYTGELFF. The CDR3, as DNA: TGTGCCAGCAGTTTAGAGGGCAGATACACCGGGGAGCTGTTTTTT.